Each of the 20 T cell receptor beta chains below was sequenced from the same sample in a study of cytomegalovirus exposure and HLA in healthy donors. Amplification used 60 Vbeta primers and 13 Jbeta primers. The table came from immunoSEQ multiplex PCR; TCRdb's copy has only in-frame clones and leaves some out. The sample consists of about 120,000 clones, 75% to 90% of them appearing once. Sequences were obtained from PBMCs. All receptors come from a man aged 35-49 years in good health and CMV-seronegative.

The chain links TRBV9 to TRBJ2-5; the match to TRBD2 covers 14 bases. Looked up from germline, CDR1 is SGDLS and CDR2 is YYNGEE. After removal of 0 bases from V and 2 bases from J, the junction contained 0 bases not matched to a gene. The CDR3 length is 16 residues. The CDR3 nucleotides read TGTGCCAGCAGCGTAGGGACTAGCGGGGGGCAAGAGACCCAGTACTTC. Its protein product is CASSVGTSGGQETQYF.

This clone was seen a handful of times. This sequence joins TRBV7-9 and TRBJ2-7; 8 nucleotides agree with TRBD1. CDR3 length: 14 amino acids. V trimming: 4 bases; J trimming: 3 bases; junction bases outside the gene matches: 5. From germline, CDR1 is SEHNR and CDR2 FQNEAQ (reference sequence). The chain's CDR3 is CASSSPDRDYEQYF. The DNA of the CDR3 is TGTGCCAGCAGCTCCCCGGACAGGGACTACGAGCAGTACTTC.

The chain links TRBV5-1 to TRBJ1-3, with D possibly being TRBD1 (5 bases). CDR1 SGHRS and CDR2 YFSETQ come from the germline V gene. V was clipped by 3 bases and J by 2 bases, with 9 bases between them. The CDR3 consists of 14 residues. The CDR3 loop is CASSSGGTGNTIYF. For the CDR3, the DNA is TGCGCCAGCAGCTCCGGGGGGACTGGAAACACCATATATTTT. Full variable domain (remainder filled in from reference TRBV5-1 and TRBJ1-3): KAGVTQTPRYLIKTRGQQVTLSCSPISGHRSVSWYQQTPGQGLQFLFEYFSETQRNKGNFPGRFSGRQFSNSRSEMNVSTLELGDSALYLCASSSGGTGNTIYFGEGSWLTVV.

This clone was picked up one time. V and J are TRBV5-1 and TRBJ1-1; 9 bases fit TRBD1. V dropped 2 bases and J dropped 2; count of bases not matched to a gene: 7. Germline V CDR1 and CDR2: SGHRS, YFSETQ. This CDR3 has 16 amino acids. The CDR3 sequence is CASSLGQGTANTEAFF. Here the CDR3 DNA reads TGCGCCAGCAGCTTAGGACAGGGGACGGCTAACACTGAAGCTTTCTTT.

This chain joins TRBV6-5 and TRBJ1-4; D is unclear. Germline assignment: CDR1 MNHEY and CDR2 SVGAGI. The CDR3 runs to 12 residues. Trimming pared 8 bases from V and 8 bases from J, leaving 12 bases between. CDR3 in amino acids: CASGRVGEKLFF. As DNA, the CDR3 is TGTGCCAGCGGGAGGGTCGGGGAAAAACTGTTTTTT.

The chain is built from TRBV7-8 and TRBJ1-2; maybe TRBD1 (6 bases). The CDR3 is 15 amino acids. V lost 5 bases and J 5 bases, leaving 18 bases between the germline ends. Germline V lookup: CDR1 SGHVS, CDR2 FQNEAQ. Here the CDR3 DNA reads TGTGCCAGCAGCCTACTGGACAGTGCCCCATATGGCTACACCTTC. It specifies CASSLLDSAPYGYTF.

This clone was recorded only once. The chain joins TRBV6-1 to TRBJ2-7; 9 nucleotides agree with TRBD2. Per the germline V gene, CDR1 is MNHNS and CDR2 is SASEGT. Trimming took 6 bases from V and 5 from J; bases not matched to a gene: 11. This CDR3 is 15 amino acids long. The CDR3 region is CASSVAGAPSHEQYF. CDR3 DNA sequence: TGTGCCAGCAGCGTAGCGGGGGCCCCTTCACACGAGCAGTACTTC.

The chain joins TRBV28 to TRBJ1-1, with 7 bases matching TRBD1. J gave up 0 bases and V 10 bases, and 14 bases lay outside the gene matches. Germline CDR1 is MDHEN and CDR2 is SYDVKM. This CDR3 contains 16 residues. The CDR3 sequence is CATPGGRVILNTEAFF. As DNA, the CDR3 is TGTGCCACCCCAGGGGGACGCGTTATCCTGAACACTGAAGCTTTCTTT.

The CDR3 loop reads CASSQVREGTEAFF. The CDR3 DNA reads TGTGCCAGCAGCCAAGTTAGGGAGGGCACTGAAGCTTTCTTT. The gene calls are TRBV14 and TRBJ1-1; no clear D gene. The CDR3 totals 14 residues. Germline CDR1 SGHDN, CDR2 FVKESK. Trimming removed 1 base from V and 4 bases from J, with 10 bases in between.

The chain couples TRBV4-2 to TRBJ2-1; tentatively, D is TRBD1 (6 bases). The CDR3 totals 16 residues. Deletions cut 4 bases from V and 8 bases from J, with 21 bases between. Per the germline V gene, CDR1 is LGHNA and CDR2 is YNFKEQ. The CDR3 region is CASSPSGTRGVDEQFF. DNA for the CDR3: TGTGCCAGCAGCCCCTCAGGGACACGCGGCGTGGATGAGCAGTTCTTC.

V gene TRBV7-2 combines with J gene TRBJ2-7; TRBD2 aligns across 8 bases. The V gene's germline CDR1 is SGHTA and CDR2 FQGNSA. The CDR3 covers 14 residues. Trimming at V came to 0 bases and at J to 6 bases, leaving 4 bases not matched to a gene. Here the CDR3 DNA reads TGTGCCAGCAGCTTAGCAGCGGGGGCTCGCGAGCAGTACTTC. Its protein product is CASSLAAGAREQYF.

This sequence joins TRBV6-6 and TRBJ1-1; 11 nucleotides match TRBD1. V was pared by 6 bases and J by 5 bases, with 5 bases of the junction left unmatched. This CDR3 has 14 residues. CDR1 is MNHNY, CDR2 SVGAGI, per germline (reference sequence). CDR3 loop: CASSGQGARTEAFF. The CDR3 DNA sequence: TGTGCCAGCAGCGGACAGGGGGCGAGGACTGAAGCTTTCTTT.

The genes are TRBV6-1 and TRBJ1-1, with D unclear. This CDR3 is built from 14 residues. Germline CDR1 and CDR2: MNHNS and SASEGT. Trimming took 6 bases from V and 0 from J, leaving 11 bases between them. This CDR3 is CASSRELMNTEAFF. The CDR3 DNA follows: TGTGCCAGCAGCCGAGAGCTCATGAACACTGAAGCTTTCTTT.

This chain connects TRBV30 to TRBJ1-5, with TRBD1 matching over 11 bases. Germline CDR1 reads GTSNPN; CDR2 reads SVGIG (reference sequence). This CDR3 region has 13 residues. V trimming: 5 bases; J trimming: 6 bases; junction bases outside the gene matches: 3. The CDR3 loop is CAWGQGAGQPQHF. The CDR3 DNA is TGTGCCTGGGGACAGGGGGCCGGTCAGCCCCAGCATTTT.

The chain recombines TRBV12-5 with TRBJ1-1; maybe TRBD1 (5 bases). V was shortened by 7 bases and J by 10 bases, with 22 bases between the two germline ends. The CDR3 has 14 amino acids. Germline V gives CDR1 LGHNT, CDR2 FRNRAP. The CDR3 DNA reads as TGTGCTAGTGCTCTTGGGGGAGGCTCATCGGCAGCTTTCTTT. It translates to CASALGGGSSAAFF.

The chain recombines TRBV5-1 with TRBJ2-4; D possibly corresponds to TRBD2 (5 bases). The CDR3 runs to 16 residues. Trimming took off 0 bases at V and 0 bases at J, with 10 bases between the two ends. Germline V lookup: CDR1 SGHRS, CDR2 YFSETQ. The CDR3 DNA reads TGCGCCAGCAGCTTGGCCGTTGGGAGAGCCAAAAACATTCAGTACTTC. It yields the protein CASSLAVGRAKNIQYF.

The chain couples TRBV18 to TRBJ1-4, with 10 nucleotides matching TRBD1. From germline, CDR1 is KGHSH and CDR2 LQKENI. Trimming cost V 3 bases and J 7 bases; bases outside gene matches: 8. The CDR3 covers 16 residues. CDR3 amino acids: CASSPSLGTGAEKLFF. CDR3 in DNA: TGTGCCAGCTCACCCTCACTGGGGACAGGGGCTGAAAAACTGTTTTTT.

A few counts support this clone. J is TRBJ2-7 and V is TRBV5-1; D is undetermined. Germline lookup yields CDR1 SGHRS and CDR2 YFSETQ. This CDR3 region has 14 residues. V gave up 0 bases and J gave up 2 bases, with 9 bases separating them. CDR3 residues: CASSLDGKAYEQYF. The DNA for the CDR3 is TGCGCCAGCAGCTTGGACGGTAAAGCCTACGAGCAGTACTTC.

V and J are TRBV2 and TRBJ2-1, with TRBD1 as a possible D gene (6 bases). The CDR3 runs 15 residues. V shed 6 bases and J shed 0 bases, with 12 bases lying between them. Germline values: CDR1 SNHLY, CDR2 FYNNEI. The DNA of the CDR3 is TGTGCCAGCAGGCTTAACAGGGCCTCCTACAATGAGCAGTTCTTC. Amino acid sequence: CASRLNRASYNEQFF.

As concerns this clone: The sample carries other DNA sequences with the same CDR3. The chain joins TRBV7-2 to TRBJ1-5; 7 bases align to TRBD1. There are 13 residues in the CDR3. The V segment lost 5 bases and the J segment 4 bases; nucleotides outside the gene matches: 2. Germline values: CDR1 SGHTA, CDR2 FQGNSA. CDR3 DNA sequence: TGTGCCAGCAGCCCCAGGGGGAATCAGCCCCAGCATTTT. Residues: CASSPRGNQPQHF.